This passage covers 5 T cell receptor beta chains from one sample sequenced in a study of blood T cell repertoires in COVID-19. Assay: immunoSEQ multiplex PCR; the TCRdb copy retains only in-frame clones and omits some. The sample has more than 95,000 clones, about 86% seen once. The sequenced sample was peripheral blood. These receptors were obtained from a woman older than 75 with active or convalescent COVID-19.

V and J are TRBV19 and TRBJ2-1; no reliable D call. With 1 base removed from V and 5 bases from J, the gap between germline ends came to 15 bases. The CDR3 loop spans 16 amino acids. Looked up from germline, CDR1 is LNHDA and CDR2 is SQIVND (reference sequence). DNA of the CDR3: TGTGCCAGTAGTATAGGGGCCCAGAGAAAGAACAATGAGCAGTTCTTC. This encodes CASSIGAQRKNNEQFF.

In DNA form, the CDR3 reads TGTGCCAGCAGCCGGGCGGGGGTCCTGAAGTACTTC. It is translated as CASSRAGVLKYF. The chain is built from TRBV6-2 or TRBV6-3 and TRBJ2-5; TRBD2 matches 7 bases. Trimming removed 6 bases from V and 12 bases from J; junction bases left unmatched: 10. Looked up from germline, CDR1 is MNHEY and CDR2 is SVGEGT. This CDR3 contains 12 residues.

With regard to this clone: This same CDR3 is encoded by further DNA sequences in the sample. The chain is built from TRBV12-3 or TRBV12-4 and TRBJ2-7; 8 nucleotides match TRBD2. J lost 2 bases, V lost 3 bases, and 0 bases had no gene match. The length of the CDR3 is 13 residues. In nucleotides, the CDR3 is TGTGCCAGCAGTTTGCGGGAGGCCTACGAGCAGTACTTC. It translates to CASSLREAYEQYF.

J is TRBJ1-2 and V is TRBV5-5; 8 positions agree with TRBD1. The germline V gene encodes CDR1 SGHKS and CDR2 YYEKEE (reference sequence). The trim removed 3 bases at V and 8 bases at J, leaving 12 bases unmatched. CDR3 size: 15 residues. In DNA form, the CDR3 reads TGTGCCAGCAGCTCACCCTTGACAGGGGACGGCGGCTACACCTTC. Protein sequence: CASSSPLTGDGGYTF. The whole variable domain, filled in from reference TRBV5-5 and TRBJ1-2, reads DAGVTQSPTHLIKTRGQQVTLRCSPISGHKSVSWYQQVLGQGPQFIFQYYEKEERGRGNFPDRFSARQFPNYSSELNVNALLLGDSALYLCASSSPLTGDGGYTFGSGTRLTVV.

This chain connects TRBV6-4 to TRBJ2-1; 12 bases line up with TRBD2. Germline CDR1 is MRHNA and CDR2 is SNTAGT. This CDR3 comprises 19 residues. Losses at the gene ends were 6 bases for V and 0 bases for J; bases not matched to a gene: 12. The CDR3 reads CASSNTLAGGPSSYNEQFF. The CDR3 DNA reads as TGTGCCAGCAGCAACACACTAGCGGGAGGCCCAAGCTCCTACAATGAGCAGTTCTTC.